This is a list of T cell receptor beta chains from one sample in a study of cytomegalovirus exposure and HLA in healthy donors. Libraries were prepared by immunoSEQ multiplex PCR; TCRdb keeps only in-frame clonotypes and omits some of them. The sample consists of 150,000 to 170,000 clones, approximately 74% of them appearing once. The sequencing sample was made of PBMCs. These receptors all stem from a man aged 30 to 45 in good health and CMV-seronegative. Each CDR3 is given with its conserved first and last residue. The D gene is left open where the match is weak. Clone size is given for some rows only: seen once, a few or many times, or a class if the clone is expanded.

V	J	D	size	DNA	CDR3
TRBV6-6	TRBJ1-6	TRBD1	.	TGTGCCAGCAGTACGGGACAGGGTCTATCACCCCTCCACTTT	CASSTGQGLSPLHF
TRBV2	TRBJ2-1	.	.	TGTGCCAGCAAGGAGACAGGTTACAATGAGCAGTTCTTC	CASKETGYNEQFF
TRBV18	TRBJ2-7	.	.	TGTGCCAGCTCACCTGCGCAGGGAAACGAGCAGTACTTC	CASSPAQGNEQYF
TRBV2	TRBJ2-5	TRBD1	.	TGTGCCAGCAGTCCCCAGACAGGGCGTCAAGAGGCCCAGTACTTC	CASSPQTGRQEAQYF
TRBV18	TRBJ2-7	TRBD1	.	TGTGCCAGCTCACCTCAGGGGGCTGGCTCCTACGAGCAGTACTTC	CASSPQGAGSYEQYF
TRBV25-1	TRBJ1-6	.	.	TGTGCCAGCAGACAGGGAAATAATTCACCCCTCCACTTT	CASRQGNNSPLHF
TRBV28	TRBJ1-4	.	.	TGTGCCAGCAGTTTGACACAGAACCATAATGAAAAACTGTTTTTT	CASSLTQNHNEKLFF
TRBV15	TRBJ2-1	TRBD2	.	TGTGCCACCAGCATAGCGGGGGATTACAATGAGCAGTTCTTC	CATSIAGDYNEQFF
TRBV11-1	TRBJ2-7	.	.	TGTGCCAGCAGCTTAATCGGAGGAGGTGGGGAGCAGTACTTC	CASSLIGGGGEQYF
TRBV2	TRBJ2-7	TRBD2	.	TGTGCCAGCAGTGTTTCAGGAGCGGGGGGGCCAGGAGGTTCGTACGAGCAGTACTTC	CASSVSGAGGPGGSYEQYF
TRBV29-1	TRBJ2-1	.	few	TGCAGCGCTAAAGCCGCCAATGAGCAGTTCTTC	CSAKAANEQFF
TRBV19	TRBJ1-5	TRBD1	few	TGTGCCAGTAGCGGACAGGGGAGTGGTCAGCCCCAGCATTTT	CASSGQGSGQPQHF
TRBV4-2	TRBJ2-5	.	.	TGTGCCAGCAGCCAAGACCCTAGCGCGGAGACCCAGTACTTC	CASSQDPSAETQYF
TRBV28	TRBJ2-5	TRBD1	.	TGTGCCAGCGATGGACAGGTGCCCGGGGAGACCCAGTACTTC	CASDGQVPGETQYF
TRBV29-1	TRBJ2-6	.	.	TGCAGCGTTGCCTTTAGTCCCTCTGGGGCCAACGTCCTGACTTTC	CSVAFSPSGANVLTF
TRBV6-5	TRBJ2-5	TRBD1	.	TGTGCCAGCAGTACAGGGACAGAAGAGACCCAGTACTTC	CASSTGTEETQYF
TRBV6-6	TRBJ2-2	.	few	TGTGCCAGCAGAGGACAGGAGGGGACCGGGGAGCTGTTTTTT	CASRGQEGTGELFF
TRBV5-6	TRBJ1-3	.	.	TGTGCCAGCAGCCAGGGTCGGGGAAACACCATATATTTT	CASSQGRGNTIYF
TRBV14	TRBJ2-1	TRBD1	.	TGTGCCAGCAGCCAAGTCGGGACAGGTTCACACAATGAGCAGTTCTTC	CASSQVGTGSHNEQFF
TRBV4-3	TRBJ1-1	.	.	TGCGCCAGCAGCCTGGAGGGACTCGGGAACACTGAAGCTTTCTTT	CASSLEGLGNTEAFF
TRBV28	TRBJ1-2	.	.	TGTGCCAGCAGTTCGTCAGGCCCCATTAACTATGGCTACACCTTC	CASSSSGPINYGYTF
TRBV7-6	TRBJ2-2	TRBD1	once	TGTGCCAGCAGCCGACAGGGGGCGCGGACCGGGGAGCTGTTTTTT	CASSRQGARTGELFF